This is a list of T cell receptor beta chains from one sample in a study of beta chain features in type 1 diabetes. The assay was immunoSEQ multiplex PCR, and TCRdb's table has in-frame clones only and misses some. The sample carries some 150,000 clones, about 9.7% recorded once. The specimen was central memory CD4+ T cells from blood. These receptors originate from a middle-aged woman in good health. Each CDR3 is given with its conserved first and last residue. Each record gives: J gene, clone size, V gene, D gene, CDR3 DNA, CDR3 protein. The D gene is left open where the match is weak. Clone size is not always given. Where it is, it says once, few, many or a class for expanded clones.

>TRBJ2-2|NA|TRBV7-8|NA
TGTGCCAGCACCACCCGACTAGATTCGGCGAACACCGGGGAGCTGTTTTTT
CASTTRLDSANTGELFF
>TRBJ1-1|few|TRBV6-1|NA
TGTGCCAGCAGTGAGGGAGTTGAAGCTTTCTTT
CASSEGVEAFF
>TRBJ2-3|NA|TRBV7-8|TRBD2
TGTGCCAGCAGCTTAGGGGCTAGCGGGGCGTACACAGATACGCAGTATTTT
CASSLGASGAYTDTQYF
>TRBJ2-2|few|TRBV7-2|TRBD2
TGTGCCAGCAGCTATTCCGGGACTATTAACACCGGGGAGCTGTTTTTT
CASSYSGTINTGELFF
>TRBJ2-5|NA|TRBV10-3|NA
TGTGCCATCAGTGAGTGGGGACAAGGGGAAGAGACCCAGTACTTC
CAISEWGQGEETQYF
>TRBJ2-7|NA|TRBV11-1|NA
TGTGCCAGCAGCTTAGAAGCGGGTGGAGTCGAGCAGTACTTC
CASSLEAGGVEQYF
>TRBJ1-3|few|TRBV4-1|TRBD1
TGCGCCAGCAGCCATCCGACAGGGGACTCTGGAAACACCATATATTTT
CASSHPTGDSGNTIYF
>TRBJ2-7|few|TRBV6-1|TRBD1
TGTGCCAGCAGGAGACTCCGGGACAGGGCCCACGAGCAGTACTTC
CASRRLRDRAHEQYF
>TRBJ2-5|few|TRBV5-4|TRBD1
TGTGCCAGCAGCTGGACAGGGGAAGAGACCCAGTACTTC
CASSWTGEETQYF
>TRBJ1-2|NA|TRBV28|NA
TGTGCCAGCAGTTTAGCAGGGTATGGCTACACCTTC
CASSLAGYGYTF
>TRBJ1-2|few|TRBV9|TRBD1
TGTGCCAGCAGCGTTGGGACAGGGGGGTTCGGTAACTATGGCTACACCTTC
CASSVGTGGFGNYGYTF
>TRBJ2-3|NA|TRBV6-6|NA
TGTGCCACCGAGCAAGGGGGACGCACAGATACGCAGTATTTT
CATEQGGRTDTQYF
>TRBJ2-6|few|TRBV5-1|TRBD1
TGCGCCAGCAGCCCGGACCCGACAGGGGGCGTTGGGGCCAACGTCCTGACTTTC
CASSPDPTGGVGANVLTF
>TRBJ1-5|NA|TRBV19|NA
TGTGCCAGTACCCCTAGAGGTTTCCAGCCCCAGCATTTT
CASTPRGFQPQHF
>TRBJ2-3|few|TRBV4-3|TRBD1
TGCGCCAGCAGCCAAGATATCCCGACAGGGTATCATACGCAGTATTTT
CASSQDIPTGYHTQYF